A single sample gave rise to the 28 T cell receptor beta chains below, sequenced in a study of CD8 T cells in ankylosing spondylitis. Regarding the study as a whole: Characteristic, it appeared, of ankylosing spondylitis blood was a TCR beta motif of about eight highly homologous variants.

These receptors have no identified antigens. TCRdb reanalysed the 5' RACE reads using MiXCR and keeps one entry per CDR3 protein. The table lists around 390,000 distinct CDR3 sequences, about a fifth of them singletons. The sequencing sample was made of blood, either unsorted or a sorted T cell fraction (not recorded which). The receptors come from a male donor with ankylosing spondylitis.

This clonotype was picked up a small number of times. The chain has TRBV5-5 and TRBJ2-3, with 11 bases that match TRBD2. The germline CDR1 and CDR2 sequences are SGHKS and YYEKEE (reference sequence). This CDR3 is 17 amino acids long. J was trimmed by 2 bases and V by 0 bases; bases with no gene match: 5. The chain's CDR3 is CASSLVPTSGNTDTQYF. The CDR3, as DNA: TGTGCCAGCAGCTTGGTTCCGACTAGCGGGAACACAGATACGCAGTATTTT.

This clonotype was seen only a few times. The chain links TRBV29-1 to TRBJ1-1; D is perhaps TRBD1 (5 bases). Germline lookup yields CDR1 SQVTM and CDR2 ANQGSEA. The CDR3 is 12 amino acids. The V and J ends lost 7 bases and 6 bases respectively, with 15 bases between them. CDR3 nucleotides: TGCAGCGACGCCTCCGGGGCCCCTGAAGCTTTCTTT. Its protein product is CSDASGAPEAFF.

The table lists this clonotype with a few counts. This chain links TRBV3-1 with TRBJ2-7; 12 bases fit TRBD2. The junction had 5 bases not matched to a gene; V was cut back by 5 bases and J by 6 bases. The CDR3 is made up of 14 amino acids. The V gene's germline CDR1 is LGHDT and CDR2 YNNKEL (reference sequence). CDR3 sequence: CASSVRLAGVEQYF. In nucleotides, the CDR3 is TGTGCCAGCAGCGTCCGACTAGCGGGAGTCGAGCAGTACTTC.

V usage is TRBV20-1 and J usage is TRBJ2-3; a weak D match, TRBD2 (6 bases). Germline V gene data show CDR1 as DFQATT and CDR2 as SNEGSKA (reference sequence). The V and J ends lost 7 bases and 5 bases respectively, with 16 bases between them. CDR3 length: 13 residues. The CDR3 is CSGLGASVDTQYF. CDR3 nucleotide sequence: TGCAGTGGACTCGGGGCTAGCGTAGATACGCAGTATTTT.

The chain employs TRBV5-1 and TRBJ2-7; 10 bases map to TRBD1. The J segment lost 3 bases and the V segment lost 6 bases, leaving 9 bases of the junction unmatched. The CDR3 is 15 amino acids. CDR1 and CDR2 (germline): SGHRS, YFSETQ. CDR3 sequence (DNA): TGCGCCAGCACTCTAAACGGACAGGGGGACTACGAGCAGTACTTC. Protein product: CASTLNGQGDYEQYF.

The chain combines TRBV18 with TRBJ2-3, with 7 positions matching TRBD2. This CDR3 is built from 14 residues. Trimming cost V 3 bases and J 5 bases; bases outside gene matches: 5. Germline V gene lookup returns CDR1 KGHSH and CDR2 LQKENI. CDR3 sequence (DNA): TGTGCCAGCTCACCGCTCCCGGGGGGAGATACGCAGTATTTT. Residues: CASSPLPGGDTQYF. Based on the CDR3 plus reference TRBV18 and TRBJ2-3, the full variable domain is NAGVMQNPRHLVRRRGQEARLRCSPMKGHSHVYWYRQLPEEGLKFMVYLQKENIIDESGMPKERFSAEFPKEGPSILRIQQVVRGDSAAYFCASSPLPGGDTQYFGPGTRLTVL.

This rearrangement joins TRBV7-9 to TRBJ2-4, with 10 bases matching TRBD2. The germline V gene encodes CDR1 SEHNR and CDR2 FQNEAQ (reference sequence). The junction had 6 bases not matched to a gene; V was cut back by 5 bases and J by 8 bases. The CDR3 loop spans 14 amino acids. This CDR3 is CASSPSSGSHIQYF. The DNA of the CDR3 is TGTGCCAGCAGCCCGTCTAGCGGGAGTCACATTCAGTACTTC.

In this sample, this clonotype turned up many times. The chain recombines TRBV9 with TRBJ2-1; TRBD1 might be the D (5 bases). CDR3 length equals 17 residues. Germline V CDR1 and CDR2: SGDLS, YYNGEE. Trimming took off 3 bases at V and 5 bases at J, with 21 bases between the two ends. DNA for the CDR3: TGTGCCAGCAGCGACCGTCAGGGTTTCCGACTTGACAATGAGCAGTTCTTC. It encodes CASSDRQGFRLDNEQFF.

J is TRBJ2-3 and V is TRBV29-1; 7 bases agree with TRBD2. This CDR3 has 13 amino acids. V dropped 4 bases and J dropped 5; count of bases not matched to a gene: 6. The germline CDR1 and CDR2 sequences are SQVTM and ANQGSEA. The CDR3 DNA is TGCAGCGTTGGGGGGAGGGCCGTAGATACGCAGTATTTT. Protein sequence: CSVGGRAVDTQYF.

The rearrangement joins TRBV28 to TRBJ2-5, with 10 bases lining up with TRBD2. Germline CDR1 is MDHEN and CDR2 is SYDVKM. The CDR3 spans 16 residues. Trimming cost V 6 bases and J 3 bases; bases outside gene matches: 10. The CDR3: CASRTPSGSGKETQYF. CDR3 DNA sequence: TGTGCCAGCAGAACCCCTAGCGGGAGCGGTAAAGAGACCCAGTACTTC. The full variable domain, rest sourced from reference TRBV28 and TRBJ2-5, is DVKVTQSSRYLVKRTGEKVFLECVQDMDHENMFWYRQDPGLGLRLIYFSYDVKMKEKGDIPEGYSVSREKKERFSLILESASTNQTSMYLCASRTPSGSGKETQYFGPGTRLLVL.

The V and J genes are TRBV29-1 and TRBJ1-3, with D unresolved. Germline-derived CDR1 and CDR2 are SQVTM and ANQGSEA. This CDR3 is built from 13 residues. V shed 4 bases and J shed 4 bases, with 11 bases lying between them. DNA of the CDR3: TGCAGCGTTGCGTTCGTAGCGGGAAACACCATATATTTT. As protein: CSVAFVAGNTIYF.

This clonotype was detected only a few times. This rearrangement joins TRBV7-9 to TRBJ2-7; the match to TRBD1 covers 11 bases. CDR3 size: 16 residues. Trimming at V came to 3 bases and at J to 2 bases, leaving 6 bases not matched to a gene. The germline V gene encodes CDR1 SEHNR and CDR2 FQNEAQ (reference sequence). In DNA form, the CDR3 reads TGTGCCAGCAGCTTCATTGCGGGACAGGGGGCCTACGAGCAGTACTTC. Translation gives CASSFIAGQGAYEQYF.

V gene TRBV6-1 combines with J gene TRBJ1-4, with 10 bases that match TRBD1. CDR3 length: 14 residues. Germline V CDR1 and CDR2: MNHNS, SASEGT. Losses at the gene ends were 5 bases for V and 6 bases for J; bases not matched to a gene: 3. CDR3 DNA sequence: TGTGCCAGCAGTCCGGGACAGGGGTATGAAAAACTGTTTTTT. This sequence encodes CASSPGQGYEKLFF.

The rearrangement uses TRBV28 and TRBJ2-7; 13 nucleotides align to TRBD2. This CDR3 region has 16 residues. J was trimmed by 5 bases and V by 6 bases; bases with no gene match: 10. Germline V lookup: CDR1 MDHEN, CDR2 SYDVKM. The chain's CDR3 is CASSPPGLAGLDEQYF. The CDR3 DNA reads TGTGCCAGCAGCCCGCCGGGACTAGCGGGATTGGACGAGCAGTACTTC.

V gene TRBV29-1 combines with J gene TRBJ2-6; D unclear. Trimming shortened V by 5 bases and J by 1 base, and 6 bases separated the two germline ends. This CDR3 has 13 residues. Germline lookup yields CDR1 SQVTM and CDR2 ANQGSEA. The CDR3 DNA reads TGCAGCGTTTGGCAATCTGGGGCCAACGTCCTGACTTTC. Its protein is CSVWQSGANVLTF.

This clonotype has only a few counts. This rearrangement joins TRBV6-5 to TRBJ2-2; D is unclear. CDR1 is MNHEY and CDR2 is SVGAGI in the germline V gene. Trimming left V 6 bases short and J 6 bases short, with 8 bases between. This CDR3 region has 12 residues. The CDR3 region is CASSPFAGELFF. As DNA, the CDR3 is TGTGCCAGCAGCCCCTTTGCCGGGGAGCTGTTTTTT.

This clonotype was detected a few times. This rearrangement joins TRBV20-1 to TRBJ2-7; 11 nucleotides agree with TRBD2. Germline V gives CDR1 DFQATT, CDR2 SNEGSKA (reference sequence). V trimming: 0 bases; J trimming: 4 bases; junction bases outside the gene matches: 2. This CDR3 contains 14 residues. CDR3 loop: CSARELAGVYEQYF. The CDR3 DNA sequence: TGCAGTGCTAGAGAACTAGCGGGAGTGTACGAGCAGTACTTC.

This clonotype was seen a few times. The CDR3 sequence is CASSLDSGSLNQPQHF. The DNA for the CDR3 is TGTGCCAGCAGCTTGGATTCTGGGTCCCTTAATCAGCCCCAGCATTTT. J is TRBJ1-5 and V is TRBV5-8; D is undetermined. This CDR3 is built from 16 residues. Per the germline V gene, CDR1 is SGHTS and CDR2 is YDEGEE. Between the trimmed V and J ends, which lost 0 bases and 4 bases, there was a span of 14 bases.

This clonotype was detected ten times or more. The DNA of the CDR3 is TGTGCCAGCAGCATCCAGGGGGTCACTGAAGCTTTCTTT. It specifies CASSIQGVTEAFF. The J gene is TRBJ1-1, the V gene TRBV12-3 or TRBV12-4; 7 positions match TRBD1. There are 13 residues in the CDR3. The trim removed 6 bases at V and 4 bases at J, leaving 5 bases unmatched.

The table lists this clonotype with a few counts. The rearrangement links TRBV12-3 or TRBV12-4 to TRBJ1-6; 7 nucleotides match TRBD1. Trimming cost V 5 bases and J 8 bases; bases outside gene matches: 12. The CDR3 contains 16 residues. In nucleotides, the CDR3 is TGTGCCAGCAGTCCAGAAGACAGGGAGTTTCATTCACCCCTCCACTTT. It yields the protein CASSPEDREFHSPLHF.

The chain has TRBV5-1 and TRBJ1-1, with unresolved D. The CDR3 runs to 16 residues. V was trimmed by 1 base and J by 0 bases, leaving 13 bases between them. Germline CDR1 reads SGHRS; CDR2 reads YFSETQ. CDR3 amino acids: CASSLTGFSLNTEAFF. CDR3 nucleotide sequence: TGCGCCAGCAGCTTGACTGGTTTCTCATTGAACACTGAAGCTTTCTTT.

The gene calls are TRBV10-3 and TRBJ2-1; 7 positions agree with TRBD2. Germline loops: CDR1 ENHRY, CDR2 SYGVKD. CDR3 length: 14 residues. The J segment lost 2 bases and the V segment lost 6 bases, leaving 4 bases of the junction unmatched. The CDR3 DNA reads as TGTGCCATCAGGAGCGGGAAGGCCTACAATGAGCAGTTCTTC. Translation gives CAIRSGKAYNEQFF.

The chain couples TRBV19 to TRBJ2-1, with 7 bases aligning to TRBD2. The V gene's germline CDR1 is LNHDA and CDR2 SQIVND (reference sequence). The CDR3 totals 16 residues. The J segment lost 0 bases and the V segment lost 4 bases, leaving 6 bases of the junction unmatched. CDR3 sequence (DNA): TGTGCCAGTAGTACGCCGGGACTAACCTCCTACAATGAGCAGTTCTTC. This sequence encodes CASSTPGLTSYNEQFF.

In its sample, this clonotype was seen many times. V gene TRBV7-9 combines with J gene TRBJ1-5; 7 bases are shared with TRBD1. Per germline, CDR1 SEHNR and CDR2 FQNEAQ (reference sequence). The length of the CDR3 is 15 residues. J lost 0 bases, V lost 5 bases, and 4 bases had no gene match. CDR3 nucleotide sequence: TGTGCCAGCAGCCTGGGACAGAATAGCAATCAGCCCCAGCATTTT. This translates into CASSLGQNSNQPQHF.

This clonotype was picked up a small number of times. This sequence joins TRBV20-1 and TRBJ1-1, with D possibly being TRBD1 (5 bases). Germline lookup yields CDR1 DFQATT and CDR2 SNEGSKA (reference sequence). V was pared by 2 bases and J by 5 bases, with 9 bases between. The CDR3 covers 12 residues. The CDR3 DNA follows: TGCAGTGCTAGACCGGGGGGTACTGAAGCTTTCTTT. Its translation: CSARPGGTEAFF.

The gene calls are TRBV6-2 or TRBV6-3 and TRBJ2-3, with D unresolved. V dropped 6 bases and J dropped 0 bases, with 13 bases sitting between them. The CDR3 covers 15 residues. In germline, CDR1 is MNHEY, CDR2 SVGEGT. Here the CDR3 DNA reads TGTGCCAGCAGCACGGACGGGCAAAGCACAGATACGCAGTATTTT. It encodes CASSTDGQSTDTQYF.

CDR3 sequence: CASSYSDRLAYEQYF. The CDR3 DNA follows: TGTGCCAGCAGTTACTCGGACAGGTTGGCCTACGAGCAGTACTTC. This chain links TRBV6-5 with TRBJ2-7, with TRBD1 matching over 7 bases. Germline loops: CDR1 MNHEY, CDR2 SVGAGI. The CDR3 is 15 residues long. V was pared by 0 bases and J by 2 bases, with 4 bases of the junction left unmatched.

This clonotype occurred a few times. This chain connects TRBV6-1 to TRBJ1-1, with D possibly being TRBD1 (6 bases). The V end was cut by 7 bases, the J end by 1 base, with 13 bases between. The CDR3 consists of 14 residues. Germline V gives CDR1 MNHNS, CDR2 SASEGT. The CDR3 here is CASTKDRSNTEAFF. The DNA of the CDR3 is TGTGCCAGCACAAAGGACAGATCGAACACTGAAGCTTTCTTT.